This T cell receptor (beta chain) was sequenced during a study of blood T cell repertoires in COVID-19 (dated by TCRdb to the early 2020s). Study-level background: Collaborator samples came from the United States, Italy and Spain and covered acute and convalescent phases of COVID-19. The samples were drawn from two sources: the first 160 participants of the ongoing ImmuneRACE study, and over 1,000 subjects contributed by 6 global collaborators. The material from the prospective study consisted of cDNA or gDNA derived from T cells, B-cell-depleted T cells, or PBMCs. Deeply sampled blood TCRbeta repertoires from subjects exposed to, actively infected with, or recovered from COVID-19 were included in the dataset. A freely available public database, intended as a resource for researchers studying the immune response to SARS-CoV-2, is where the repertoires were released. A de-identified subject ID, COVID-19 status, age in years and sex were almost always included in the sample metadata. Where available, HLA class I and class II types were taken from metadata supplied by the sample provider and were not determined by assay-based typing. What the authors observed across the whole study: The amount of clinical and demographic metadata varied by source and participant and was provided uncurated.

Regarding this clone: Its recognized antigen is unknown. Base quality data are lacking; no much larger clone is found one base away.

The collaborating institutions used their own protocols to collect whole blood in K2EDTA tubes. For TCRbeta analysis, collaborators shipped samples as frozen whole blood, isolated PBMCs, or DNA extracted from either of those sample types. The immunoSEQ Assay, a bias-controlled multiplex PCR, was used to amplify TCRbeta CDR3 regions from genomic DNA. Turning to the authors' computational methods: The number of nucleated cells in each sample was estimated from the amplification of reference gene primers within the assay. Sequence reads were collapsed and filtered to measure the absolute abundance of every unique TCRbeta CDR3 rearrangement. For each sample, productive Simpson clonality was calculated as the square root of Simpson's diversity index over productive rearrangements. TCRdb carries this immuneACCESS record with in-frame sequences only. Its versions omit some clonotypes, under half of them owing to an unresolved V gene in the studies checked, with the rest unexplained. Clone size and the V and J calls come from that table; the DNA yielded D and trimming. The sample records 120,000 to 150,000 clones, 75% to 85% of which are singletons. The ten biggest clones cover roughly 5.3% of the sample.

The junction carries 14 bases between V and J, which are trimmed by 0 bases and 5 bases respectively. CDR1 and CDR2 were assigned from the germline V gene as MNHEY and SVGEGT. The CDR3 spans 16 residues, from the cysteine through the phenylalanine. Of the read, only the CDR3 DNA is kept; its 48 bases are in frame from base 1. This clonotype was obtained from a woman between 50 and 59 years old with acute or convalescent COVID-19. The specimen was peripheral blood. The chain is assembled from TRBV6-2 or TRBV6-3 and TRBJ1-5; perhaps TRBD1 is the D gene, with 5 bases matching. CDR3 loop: CASSYSIAGLDQPQHF. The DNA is TGTGCCAGCAGTTACTCGATAGCAGGGTTGGATCAGCCCCAGCATTTT.